In this sample, the clone carrying this T cell receptor (beta chain) turned up once. Assay: immunoSEQ multiplex PCR; the TCRdb copy retains only in-frame clones and omits some. The table shows 82,000 or so clones, with over 90% occurring only once. The CDR3 consists of 14 residues. Germline V gene data show CDR1 as SNHLY and CDR2 as FYNNEI. Trimming shortened V by 7 bases and J by 5 bases, and 17 bases separated the two germline ends. The data were obtained in a study of technical replicates of blood from a few donors. Material for sequencing was T cells isolated from PBMCs. This TCR came from a human donor in good health. V usage is TRBV2 and J usage is TRBJ1-2, with a possible D match to TRBD1 (6 bases). CDR3 sequence reads: CASKAGANPYGYTF. CDR3 bases: TGTGCCAGCAAGGCAGGGGCGAATCCTTATGGCTACACCTTC.